These 5 T cell receptor beta chains were sequenced from one sample in a study of T cells in Graves' hyperthyroidism and ophthalmopathy. Researchers took RNA transcripts and amplified the TCR beta CDR3 regions from them. TCR CDR3 underwent first-round RT-PCR with the HTBI primer set. TCRdb recomputed calls from the multiplex PCR reads with MiXCR, one row per CDR3 protein. The sample lists 300,000 to 350,000 distinct CDR3 sequences, roughly 17% occurring once. The sequenced sample consisted of blood. The origin of the receptors is a man aged 25-40 years with Graves' hyperthyroidism.

This chain links TRBV30 with TRBJ2-7, with 7 bases fitting TRBD1. In germline, CDR1 is GTSNPN, CDR2 SVGIG (reference sequence). V shed 5 bases, J shed 2 bases, and the junction held 6 bases outside the gene matches. CDR3 size: 13 residues. This CDR3 reads CAWRPGQTYEQYF. The CDR3, as DNA: TGTGCCTGGCGTCCGGGACAGACCTACGAGCAGTACTTC.

Concerning this clonotype itself: At one end, the junction sequence differs from germline, possibly due to a read error. The CDR3 protein is CASSYGLAGETQHF. The CDR3 DNA follows: TGTGCCAGCAGTTACGGACTAGCGGGAGAGACCCAGCACTTC. The chain is built from TRBV27 and TRBJ2-5; 13 nucleotides align to TRBD2. This CDR3 is 14 amino acids long. Germline lookup yields CDR1 MNHEY and CDR2 SMNVEV (reference sequence).

This clonotype was observed at least ten times. V is TRBV5-1 and J is TRBJ2-5, with 8 bases matching TRBD2. Germline V CDR1 and CDR2: SGHRS, YFSETQ. CDR3 length equals 15 residues. J lost 2 bases, V lost 4 bases, and 7 bases had no gene match. The CDR3 here is CASSQIAGKQETQYF. CDR3 DNA sequence: TGCGCCAGCAGCCAGATAGCGGGAAAGCAAGAGACCCAGTACTTC.

The rearrangement links TRBV19 to TRBJ1-1; 9 bases match TRBD1. Germline V gene sequence: CDR1 LNHDA, CDR2 SQIVND (reference sequence). The CDR3 is made up of 15 amino acids. Trimming removed 5 bases from V and 4 bases from J; junction bases left unmatched: 8. The CDR3 bases are TGTGCCAGTAGTTCCCCCGGGACAGGGACCACTGAAGCTTTCTTT. Translation: CASSSPGTGTTEAFF.

This clonotype was found a few times. This chain links TRBV20-1 with TRBJ2-1; the match to TRBD2 covers 10 bases. Germline V gene data show CDR1 as DFQATT and CDR2 as SNEGSKA (reference sequence). There are 14 residues in the CDR3. Losses at the gene ends were 5 bases for V and 2 bases for J; bases not matched to a gene: 3. DNA for the CDR3: TGCAGTGCTTTGGGACTAGCGACCTACAATGAGCAGTTCTTC. Protein sequence: CSALGLATYNEQFF.